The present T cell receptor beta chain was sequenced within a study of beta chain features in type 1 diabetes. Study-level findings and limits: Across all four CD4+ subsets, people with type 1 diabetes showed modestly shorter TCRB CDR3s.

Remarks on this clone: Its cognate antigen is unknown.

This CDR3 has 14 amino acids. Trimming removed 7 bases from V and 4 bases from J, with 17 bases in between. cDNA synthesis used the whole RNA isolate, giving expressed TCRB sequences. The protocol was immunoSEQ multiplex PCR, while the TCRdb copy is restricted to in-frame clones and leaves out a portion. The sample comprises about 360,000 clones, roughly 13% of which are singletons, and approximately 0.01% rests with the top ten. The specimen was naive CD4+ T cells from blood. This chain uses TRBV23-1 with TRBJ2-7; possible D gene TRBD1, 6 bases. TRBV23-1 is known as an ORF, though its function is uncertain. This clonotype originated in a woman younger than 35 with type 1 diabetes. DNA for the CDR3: TGCGCCAGCACCCAAGTAGGGGGAAGGTACGAGCAGTACTTC. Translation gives CASTQVGGRYEQYF.